This T cell receptor (beta chain) was retrieved from a study of blood T cell repertoires in COVID-19. Study overall: The cDNA or gDNA used as material had been derived from T cells, B-cell-depleted T cells, or PBMCs.

In the original analysis: Researchers report that nucleated cell counts were estimated from reference gene primer amplification. Data came from immunoSEQ multiplex PCR; TCRdb stores just in-frame clones and leaves some out. V, J and clone size derive from that table, while D and trimming were established from the DNA sequence. Of roughly 140,000 clones listed, approximately 85% are singletons. In germline, CDR1 is LGHDT, CDR2 YNNKEL (reference sequence). This CDR3 contains 16 residues. The V gene lost 2 bases and the J gene lost 1 base, with 14 bases spanning the gap. This TCR came from a woman in her sixties or seventies with COVID-19, enrolled during active disease. Material for sequencing was peripheral blood. The rearrangement uses TRBV3-1 (or the pseudogene TRBV3-2) and TRBJ1-1, with D possibly TRBD1 on 5 matching bases. Written as DNA, the CDR3 is TGTGCCAGCAGCCAATTGAGGGACTCCCCGAACACTGAAGCTTTCTTT. It translates to CASSQLRDSPNTEAFF.